The text below deals with one T cell receptor (beta chain). The antigen is not known. At sampling all donors were nominally healthy, likely with unrecorded immune exposures. These data belong to a study of cytomegalovirus exposure and HLA in healthy donors. Study outcomes and limitations: Later analysis placed DRB1 highest and HLA-C lowest in TCR association rates, which differed by HLA locus. Cytomegalovirus-associated status was assigned to 164 TCR beta chains.

With 60 Vbeta and 13 Jbeta primers, the PCR was carried out. TCRdb keeps only in-frame clones here, not all; method: immunoSEQ multiplex PCR. Of about 160,000 clones in the sample, less than 80% were seen once. The CDR3 is 13 amino acids. V lost 0 bases, J lost 3 bases, and 6 bases lay in between. Per the germline V gene, CDR1 is MNHNS and CDR2 is SASEGT. The rearrangement links TRBV6-1 to TRBJ2-7; no firm D call. The TCR comes from a man between 35 and 55 years old in good health and CMV-seronegative. The specimen was PBMCs. This CDR3 reads CASSEARSYEQYF. CDR3 nucleotide sequence: TGTGCCAGCAGTGAAGCCCGGAGCTACGAGCAGTACTTC.